The 22 T cell receptor beta chains below all came from one sample that was sequenced in a study of control samples from healthy donors and cancer patients. Data came from immunoSEQ multiplex PCR; TCRdb stores just in-frame clones and leaves some out. The data contain about 89,000 clones, more than 70% of them singletons. Sequenced input: blood. These receptors were collected from a woman in her thirties or forties in good health.

This clone was detected only a few times. The chain uses TRBV6-4 and TRBJ2-5; either TRBD1 or TRBD2 may fit D (6 bases each). With 1 base removed from V and 7 bases from J, the gap between germline ends came to 19 bases. The CDR3 extends over 16 amino acids. Germline V gene data show CDR1 as MRHNA and CDR2 as SNTAGT. CDR3 sequence (DNA): TGTGCCAGCAGTGACTTCGAGATAGGGGGGCCGGGGACCCAGTACTTC. Translation: CASSDFEIGGPGTQYF.

The chain carries TRBV10-1 and TRBJ1-1; 8 bases match TRBD1. V shed 2 bases, J shed 11 bases, and the junction held 28 bases outside the gene matches. Germline assignment: CDR1 WNHNN and CDR2 SYGVQD (reference sequence). CDR3 length equals 20 residues. The CDR3 protein is CASSEPERMTGVVERAGAFF. The CDR3 coding sequence is TGCGCCAGCAGTGAGCCCGAAAGAATGACAGGGGTCGTTGAGAGAGCGGGGGCTTTCTTT.

This clone was seen only once. The V and J genes are TRBV18 and TRBJ2-3, with D perhaps matching TRBD2 (5 bases). The germline V and J ends were trimmed by 3 bases and 6 bases, with 19 bases remaining between them. The CDR3 runs to 16 residues. Germline V gives CDR1 KGHSH, CDR2 LQKENI. The CDR3 spells CASSPSGGLLKDTQYF. The CDR3 nucleotides read TGTGCCAGCTCACCTAGTGGCGGGCTTCTGAAGGATACGCAGTATTTT.

The chain recombines TRBV27 with TRBJ2-3; D possibly uses TRBD1 or TRBD2 (5 bases each). Looked up from germline, CDR1 is MNHEY and CDR2 is SMNVEV (reference sequence). V dropped 3 bases and J dropped 2 bases, with 15 bases sitting between them. The CDR3 runs 16 residues. CDR3 in amino acids: CASSLQTDGTTDTQYF. CDR3 coding DNA: TGTGCCAGCAGTTTGCAAACGGACGGGACCACAGATACGCAGTATTTT.

V and J are TRBV5-6 and TRBJ2-1, with no clear D. Between the trimmed V and J ends, which lost 4 bases and 7 bases, there was a span of 18 bases. This CDR3 spans 15 amino acids. CDR1 is SGHDT, CDR2 YYEEEE, per germline. CDR3 DNA sequence: TGTGCCAGCAGCAGGCCGACGGGTTCTTGGAATGAGCAGTTCTTC. This sequence encodes CASSRPTGSWNEQFF.

This clone was seen a single time. The chain uses TRBV4-3 and TRBJ2-2; no clear D gene. Germline-derived CDR1 and CDR2 are LGHNA and YSLEER. The CDR3 runs to 19 residues. V was clipped by 1 base and J by 0 bases, with 18 bases between them. CDR3 nucleotide sequence: TGCGCCAGCAGCCAAGCTGGGAACGATAGGTTCGCGAACACCGGGGAGCTGTTTTTT. This encodes CASSQAGNDRFANTGELFF.

This clone was seen just once. CDR3 in DNA: TGCAGCGTGTATGCAATTGGGGGGGTAACTGAAGCTTTCTTT. The encoded protein is CSVYAIGGVTEAFF. The chain carries TRBV29-1 and TRBJ1-1; TRBD1 is a possible D gene (5 bases). CDR3 size: 14 residues. V was cut by 6 bases and J by 5 bases, with 19 bases left in between. Germline values: CDR1 SQVTM, CDR2 ANQGSEA.

CDR3 bases: TGTGCCTGGAGTAGGACGGACAGGGGGTCTTTCTTT. Translating gives CAWSRTDRGSFF. The chain couples TRBV30 to TRBJ1-1, with TRBD1 matching 10 bases. Trimming removed 2 bases from V and 12 bases from J; junction bases left unmatched: 6. The CDR3 totals 12 residues. The V gene's germline CDR1 is GTSNPN and CDR2 SVGIG (reference sequence).

V usage is TRBV7-2 and J usage is TRBJ2-3; 8 bases line up with TRBD1. The CDR3 runs to 15 residues. CDR1 and CDR2 from the germline V gene are SGHTA and FQGNSA. The ends lost 4 bases at V and 3 bases at J; junction bases unmatched: 6. The DNA of the CDR3 is TGTGCCAGCAGCTCATGGGACAGGAATACAGATACGCAGTATTTT. This translates into CASSSWDRNTDTQYF. Supplemented by reference TRBV7-2 and TRBJ2-3, the full variable domain reads GAGVSQSPSNKVTEKGKDVELRCDPISGHTALYWYRQSLGQGLEFLIYFQGNSAPDKSGLPSDRFSAERTGGSVSTLTIQRTQQEDSAVYLCASSSWDRNTDTQYFGPGTRLTVL.

This clone came up many times. The rearrangement joins TRBV7-2 to TRBJ1-1; TRBD1 matches at 8 bases. With 3 bases clipped from V and 11 bases from J, the junction kept 8 bases outside the gene matches. Per the germline V gene, CDR1 is SGHTA and CDR2 is FQGNSA. The CDR3 is 13 residues long. CDR3 region: CASSFMKGDRAFF. DNA for the CDR3: TGTGCCAGCAGCTTCATGAAAGGGGACAGGGCTTTCTTT. Full variable domain (rest looked up from reference TRBV7-2 and TRBJ1-1): GAGVSQSPSNKVTEKGKDVELRCDPISGHTALYWYRQSLGQGLEFLIYFQGNSAPDKSGLPSDRFSAERTGGSVSTLTIQRTQQEDSAVYLCASSFMKGDRAFFGQGTRLTVV.

This chain connects TRBV4-1 to TRBJ2-3, with TRBD2 matching 11 bases. Unmatched junction bases numbered 15, after V lost 4 bases and J lost 6 bases. In germline, CDR1 is MGHRA, CDR2 YSYEKL. CDR3 size: 18 residues. CDR3 region: CASSPGKASGGSRDTQYF. The CDR3 DNA reads TGCGCCAGCAGCCCCGGCAAGGCTAGCGGGGGGTCGAGGGATACGCAGTATTTT.

The chain is built from TRBV3-1 (or the pseudogene TRBV3-2) and TRBJ1-4; D not resolved. From germline, CDR1 is LGHDT and CDR2 YNNKEL (reference sequence). The CDR3 loop spans 13 amino acids. V lost 3 bases to trimming and J lost 7 bases, with 9 bases between them. CDR3 nucleotide sequence: TGTGCCAGCAGCCAGGGCAGAGGTGAAAAACTGTTTTTT. Translating gives CASSQGRGEKLFF.

The rearrangement uses TRBV14 and TRBJ2-1, with TRBD2 as a possible D gene (6 bases). CDR1 SGHDN and CDR2 FVKESK come from the germline V gene. The CDR3 has 14 residues. The V end lost 1 base, the J end lost 7 bases, and 11 bases lay between the germline ends. The CDR3 spells CASSQVAGRNEQFF. In DNA, the CDR3 is TGTGCCAGCAGCCAAGTGGCAGGGAGGAATGAGCAGTTCTTC.

This chain connects TRBV3-1 (or the pseudogene TRBV3-2) to TRBJ2-2, with 7 bases matching TRBD2. CDR1 LGHDT and CDR2 YNNKEL come from the germline V gene (reference sequence). The CDR3 runs to 13 residues. V gave up 5 bases and J gave up 6 bases; unmatched junction bases: 3. This CDR3 reads CASSGGRAGELFF. CDR3 nucleotide sequence: TGTGCCAGCAGCGGAGGGAGGGCCGGGGAGCTGTTTTTT.

The gene calls are TRBV2 and TRBJ2-7; possibly TRBD1 or TRBD2 for D (5 bases each). V was shortened by 6 bases and J by 4 bases, with 10 bases between the two germline ends. The CDR3 loop spans 12 amino acids. Looked up from germline, CDR1 is SNHLY and CDR2 is FYNNEI. The CDR3 loop reads CASRGTSYEQYF. CDR3 coding DNA: TGTGCCAGCAGAGGGACCTCTTACGAGCAGTACTTC.

This CDR3 is CASRPSGSYEQYF. CDR3 bases: TGTGCCAGCAGACCTAGCGGCTCCTACGAGCAGTACTTC. This chain links TRBV27 with TRBJ2-7; 7 bases fit TRBD2. CDR1 is MNHEY and CDR2 is SMNVEV in the germline V gene (reference sequence). This CDR3 region has 13 residues. Unmatched junction bases numbered 2, after V lost 6 bases and J lost 0 bases.

The chain recombines TRBV9 with TRBJ1-2; D uncertain. The CDR3 sequence is 14 residues long. Germline assignment: CDR1 SGDLS and CDR2 YYNGEE. Trimming pared 3 bases from V and 7 bases from J, leaving 16 bases between. This CDR3 reads CASSASRVTSGYTF. Here the CDR3 DNA reads TGTGCCAGCAGCGCTTCTAGGGTAACGAGTGGCTACACCTTC. The whole variable domain, remainder taken from reference TRBV9 and TRBJ1-2, is DSGVTQTPKHLITATGQRVTLRCSPRSGDLSVYWYQQSLDQGLQFLIQYYNGEERAKGNILERFSAQQFPDLHSELNLSSLELGDSALYFCASSASRVTSGYTFGSGTRLTVV.

The CDR3 spells CASSQNGATYGYTF. In DNA, the CDR3 is TGTGCCAGCAGCCAAAACGGCGCAACCTATGGCTACACCTTC. The chain uses TRBV3-1 (or the pseudogene TRBV3-2) and TRBJ1-2; D not certain. Trimming left V 2 bases short and J 4 bases short, with 11 bases between. The CDR3 extends over 14 amino acids. Germline loops: CDR1 LGHDT, CDR2 YNNKEL (reference sequence).

The rearrangement uses TRBV5-5 and TRBJ1-1, with a weak D call TRBD1 (6 bases). The CDR3 spans 14 residues. The V and J ends lost 4 bases and 0 bases respectively, with 10 bases between them. The germline V gene encodes CDR1 SGHKS and CDR2 YYEKEE (reference sequence). The CDR3 DNA sequence: TGTGCCAGCAGCCCGGACAGCTTGAACACTGAAGCTTTCTTT. It translates to CASSPDSLNTEAFF.

The rearrangement uses TRBV27 and TRBJ1-3; a weak D match, TRBD1 (5 bases). Germline CDR1 and CDR2: MNHEY and SMNVEV (reference sequence). The CDR3 has 16 residues. The V end lost 2 bases, the J end lost 4 bases, and 15 bases lay between the germline ends. CDR3 amino acids: CASSLVARGSGNTIYF. Here the CDR3 DNA reads TGTGCCAGCAGTTTAGTAGCCCGGGGGTCCGGAAACACCATATATTTT.

This rearrangement joins TRBV9 to TRBJ1-1; tentatively, D is TRBD1 (6 bases). CDR1 and CDR2 (germline): SGDLS, YYNGEE. The CDR3 totals 17 residues. V lost 4 bases to trimming and J lost 3 bases, with 22 bases between them. The DNA for the CDR3 is TGTGCCAGCAGCTCGCCCCGCGACAGGCGCTGGGACACTGAAGCTTTCTTT. Amino acids: CASSSPRDRRWDTEAFF.

The chain employs TRBV19 and TRBJ1-2; D unresolved. The CDR3 sequence is 14 residues long. CDR1 is LNHDA, CDR2 SQIVND, per germline (reference sequence). The V gene lost 3 bases and the J gene lost 0 bases, with 8 bases spanning the gap. The CDR3 coding sequence is TGTGCCAGTAGTATCCGCCCAGCTAACTATGGCTACACCTTC. Translating it yields CASSIRPANYGYTF.